This TCR beta chain was retrieved from a study of beta chain features in type 1 diabetes. This clone was observed a handful of times. What it binds is unknown. What was sequenced were expressed TCRB transcripts, since all of the isolated RNA had been reverse transcribed. Sequenced naive, central memory and regulatory T cell samples produced an average of about 3.57 million reads. Here immunoSEQ multiplex PCR was the method, and the copy in TCRdb shows in-frame clones only, minus some. The data show about 660,000 clones, with more than 12% seen just once and around 0.04% held by the top ten. The CDR3 runs 15 residues. V was trimmed by 4 bases and J by 0 bases, leaving 7 bases between them. Germline-derived CDR1 and CDR2 are SNHLY and FYNNEI. Broader study findings: Shorter TCRB CDR3s, moderately but significantly so, marked every one of the four CD4+ subsets in Type 1 diabetes patients.

Sample: naive CD4+ T cells from blood. The chain has TRBV2 and TRBJ2-6, with D perhaps TRBD1 (5 bases). The TCR originated in a man younger than 35 with type 1 diabetes. The DNA for the CDR3 is TGTGCCAGCAGTGGGACATTCTCTGGGGCCAACGTCCTGACTTTC. Amino acid sequence: CASSGTFSGANVLTF.